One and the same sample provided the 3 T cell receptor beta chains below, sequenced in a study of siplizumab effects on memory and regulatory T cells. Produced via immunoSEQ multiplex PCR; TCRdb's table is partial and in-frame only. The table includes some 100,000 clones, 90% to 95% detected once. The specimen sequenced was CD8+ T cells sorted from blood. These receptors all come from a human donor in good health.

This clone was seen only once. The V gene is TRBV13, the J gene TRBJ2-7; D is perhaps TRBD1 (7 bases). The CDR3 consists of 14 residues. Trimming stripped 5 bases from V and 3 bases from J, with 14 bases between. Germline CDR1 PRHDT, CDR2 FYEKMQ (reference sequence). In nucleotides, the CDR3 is TGTGCCAGCAGCCCGGAGGGACAGAGCTACGAGCAGTACTTC. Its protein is CASSPEGQSYEQYF.

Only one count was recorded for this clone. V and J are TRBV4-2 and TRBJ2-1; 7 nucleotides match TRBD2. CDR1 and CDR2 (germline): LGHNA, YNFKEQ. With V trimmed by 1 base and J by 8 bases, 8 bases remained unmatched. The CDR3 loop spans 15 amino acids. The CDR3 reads CASSQARGERDEQFF. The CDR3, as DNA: TGTGCCAGCAGCCAAGCTCGGGGGGAAAGGGATGAGCAGTTCTTC.

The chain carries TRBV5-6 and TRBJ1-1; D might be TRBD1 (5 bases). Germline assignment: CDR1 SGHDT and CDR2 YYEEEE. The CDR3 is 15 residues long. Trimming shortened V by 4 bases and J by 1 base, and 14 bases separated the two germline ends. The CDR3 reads CASSKGRGWNTEAFF. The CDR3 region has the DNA TGTGCCAGCAGCAAGGGGAGAGGATGGAACACTGAAGCTTTCTTT.